Detailed here is one T cell receptor (beta chain). Its antigen is currently unknown. This sample was taken from a study of early T cells in non-severe SARS-CoV-2 infection. In the study overall: The chains were unpaired, and the sequenced material was bulk RNA from unsorted whole blood.

V dropped 7 bases and J dropped 4; count of bases not matched to a gene: 6. Germline V gene sequence: CDR1 SQVTM, CDR2 ANQGSEA. The CDR3 length is 12 residues. Study-wide points: The study's VDJdb matching favored anti-spike CD8 responses and missed private and CD4 specificities.

Separate cDNA molecules each had unique molecular identifiers attached to them. TCRdb re-called the 5' RACE reads with MiXCR, one entry per CDR3 protein. In the table there are tens of thousands of distinct CDR3 sequences, approximately 12% of which are singletons. V usage is TRBV29-1 and J usage is TRBJ2-7; 8 bases are shared with TRBD2. Sequencing was done on a sample of whole blood. This receptor was obtained from an adult who was a healthcare worker with PCR-confirmed SARS-CoV-2 infection or an uninfected control (not recorded which). In DNA form, the CDR3 reads TGCAGCGCGGGAGGGCCAAAGTACGAGCAGTACTTC. Translated: CSAGGPKYEQYF.